The text below deals with one T cell receptor beta chain. The antigen remains unidentified. The entry originates in a study of identical twins. Study findings and constraints: Carriage of fewer insertions was seen in abundant cord blood beta clonotypes, whereas memory repertoires showed none.

TCRdb re-derived calls from the 5' RACE reads in MiXCR, one entry per CDR3 protein. This sample carries a few hundred thousand distinct CDR3 sequences, about 13% of them seen once, and the ten largest clones take approximately 1%. Trimming cost V 6 bases and J 5 bases; bases outside gene matches: 6. Germline loops: CDR1 DFQATT, CDR2 SNEGSKA (reference sequence). This CDR3 contains 14 residues. These data were also filed under a second study, of yellow fever vaccine responses in identical twins.

The TCR comes from a woman aged 18-30 years in good health. V and J are TRBV20-1 and TRBJ1-6; 8 positions match TRBD1. The sample consisted of CD4+ T cells sorted from blood. The CDR3 sequence: CSAMTDRDNSPLHF. Written as DNA, the CDR3 is TGCAGTGCGATGACGGACAGGGATAATTCACCCCTCCACTTT.